This TCR beta chain was recovered during a study of tumor-infiltrating lymphocytes in localized non-small cell lung cancer. Study conclusions and caveats: Different pieces of the same tissue were used for each assay.

As concerns this clone: Its antigen is undetermined.

Profiled with immunoSEQ multiplex PCR; TCRdb holds only in-frame clones, not every one. The table shows about 12,000 clones, with around 84% occurring only once. Germline CDR1 reads MDHEN; CDR2 reads SYDVKM. The CDR3 sequence is 13 residues long. Trimming removed 5 bases from V and 0 bases from J, with 7 bases in between. J is TRBJ2-5 and V is TRBV28; D ambiguous. This TCR was sampled from a human donor with non-small cell lung cancer. The sample consisted of lung tumor tissue. The CDR3 sequence is CASSLDHQETQYF. The CDR3 nucleotides read TGTGCCAGCAGTCTGGACCACCAAGAGACCCAGTACTTC.